Here is one T cell receptor beta chain with its context. Original analysis: Amplification of reference gene primers provided the estimated nucleated cell counts. Sequencing was performed with immunoSEQ multiplex PCR; in TCRdb, only in-frame clones are kept and a portion is missing. From that table come the V and J calls and clone size; the DNA was used to work out D and trimming. This sample has about 190,000 clones, with around 80% found just once. The source of the sample is a study of blood T cell repertoires in COVID-19. On the study more broadly: The United States, Italy and Spain provided the acute and convalescent COVID-19 samples. The analysed material was cDNA or gDNA that came from T cells, B-cell-depleted T cells, or PBMCs.

There are 17 residues in the CDR3. Germline CDR1 SSHAT, CDR2 FNYEAQ (reference sequence). Trimming at V came to 1 base and at J to 4 bases, leaving 7 bases not matched to a gene. The J gene is TRBJ2-3, the V gene TRBV7-7; TRBD2 agrees at 11 bases. This sequence was found in a human donor in a cohort sampled during active COVID-19. Sample: peripheral blood. CDR3 nucleotides: TGTGCCAGCAGCTTAGGGGTCGGGACTAGCGGATCAGATACGCAGTATTTT. It encodes CASSLGVGTSGSDTQYF.